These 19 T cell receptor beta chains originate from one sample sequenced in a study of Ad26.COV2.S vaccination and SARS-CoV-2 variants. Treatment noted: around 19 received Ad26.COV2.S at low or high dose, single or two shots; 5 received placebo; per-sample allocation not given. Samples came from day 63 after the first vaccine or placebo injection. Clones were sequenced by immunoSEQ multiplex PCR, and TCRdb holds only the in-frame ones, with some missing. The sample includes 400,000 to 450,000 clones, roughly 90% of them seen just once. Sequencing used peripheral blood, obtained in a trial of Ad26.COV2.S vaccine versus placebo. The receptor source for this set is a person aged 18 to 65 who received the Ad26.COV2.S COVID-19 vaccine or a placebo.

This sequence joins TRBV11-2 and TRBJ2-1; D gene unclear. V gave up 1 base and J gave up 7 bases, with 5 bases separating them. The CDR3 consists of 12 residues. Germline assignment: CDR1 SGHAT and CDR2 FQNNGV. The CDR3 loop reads CASSLVRNEQFF. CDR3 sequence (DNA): TGTGCCAGCAGCTTAGTGCGAAATGAGCAGTTCTTC.

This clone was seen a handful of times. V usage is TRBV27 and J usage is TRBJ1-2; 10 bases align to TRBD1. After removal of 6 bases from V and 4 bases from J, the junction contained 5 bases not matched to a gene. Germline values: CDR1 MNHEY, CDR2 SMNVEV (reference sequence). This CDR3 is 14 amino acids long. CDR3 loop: CASRPDRGGYGYTF. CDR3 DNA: TGTGCCAGCAGACCGGACAGGGGGGGCTATGGCTACACCTTC.

The CDR3 bases are TGCGCCAGCAGCCAAGATCACAAAGAAAGGGTATGGCCCCAGCATTTT. Its translation: CASSQDHKERVWPQHF. The chain carries TRBV4-1 and TRBJ1-5; no reliable D call. The CDR3 covers 16 residues. CDR1 is MGHRA, CDR2 YSYEKL, per germline. The ends were cut back, 0 bases at V and 9 bases at J, with 18 bases in the middle.

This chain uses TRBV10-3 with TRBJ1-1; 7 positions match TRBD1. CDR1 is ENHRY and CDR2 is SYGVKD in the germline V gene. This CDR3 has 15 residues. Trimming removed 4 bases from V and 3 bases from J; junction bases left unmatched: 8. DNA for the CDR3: TGTGCCATCAGTGGGGACAGAATTAGGGACACTGAAGCTTTCTTT. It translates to CAISGDRIRDTEAFF.

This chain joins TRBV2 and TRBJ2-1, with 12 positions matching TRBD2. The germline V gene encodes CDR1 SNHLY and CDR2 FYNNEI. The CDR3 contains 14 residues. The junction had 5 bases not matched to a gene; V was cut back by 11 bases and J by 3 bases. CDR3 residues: CAGGLAGLYNEQFF. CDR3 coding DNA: TGTGCCGGGGGACTAGCGGGCCTCTACAATGAGCAGTTCTTC.

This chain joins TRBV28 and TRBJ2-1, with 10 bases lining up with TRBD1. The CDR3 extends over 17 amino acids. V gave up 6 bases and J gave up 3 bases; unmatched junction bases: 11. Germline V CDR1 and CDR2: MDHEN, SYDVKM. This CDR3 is CASRTHNGQGGYNEQFF. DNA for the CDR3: TGTGCCAGCAGAACCCACAACGGACAGGGGGGCTACAATGAGCAGTTCTTC.

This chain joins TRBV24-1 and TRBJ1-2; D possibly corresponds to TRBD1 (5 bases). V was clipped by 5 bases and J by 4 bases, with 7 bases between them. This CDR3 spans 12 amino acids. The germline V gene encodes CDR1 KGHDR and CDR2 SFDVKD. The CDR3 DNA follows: TGTGCCACCAGTGTTGGGACCTATGGCTACACCTTC. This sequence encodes CATSVGTYGYTF.

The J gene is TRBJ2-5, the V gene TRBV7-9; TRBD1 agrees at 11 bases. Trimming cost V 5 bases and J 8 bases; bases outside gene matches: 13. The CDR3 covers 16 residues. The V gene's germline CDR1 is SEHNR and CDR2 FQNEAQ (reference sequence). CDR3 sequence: CASSPNSGTGGITQYF. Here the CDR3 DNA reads TGTGCCAGCAGCCCCAACTCCGGGACAGGGGGAATCACCCAGTACTTC.

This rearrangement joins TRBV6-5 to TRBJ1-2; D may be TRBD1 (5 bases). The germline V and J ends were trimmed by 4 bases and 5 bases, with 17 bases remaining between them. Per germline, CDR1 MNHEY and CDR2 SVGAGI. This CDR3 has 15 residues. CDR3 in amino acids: CASSLFNRRDYGYTF. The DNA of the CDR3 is TGTGCCAGCAGTTTATTCAACAGGAGAGATTATGGCTACACCTTC.

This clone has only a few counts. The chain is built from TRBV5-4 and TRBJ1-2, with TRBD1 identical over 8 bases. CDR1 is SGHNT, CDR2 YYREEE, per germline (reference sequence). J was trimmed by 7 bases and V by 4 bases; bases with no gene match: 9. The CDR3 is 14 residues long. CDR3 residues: CASSPEQGVGGYTF. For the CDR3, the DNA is TGTGCCAGCAGCCCCGAACAGGGGGTTGGTGGCTACACCTTC. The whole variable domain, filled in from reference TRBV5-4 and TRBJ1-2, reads ETGVTQSPTHLIKTRGQQVTLRCSSQSGHNTVSWYQQALGQGPQFIFQYYREEENGRGNFPPRFSGLQFPNYSSELNVNALELDDSALYLCASSPEQGVGGYTFGSGTRLTVV.

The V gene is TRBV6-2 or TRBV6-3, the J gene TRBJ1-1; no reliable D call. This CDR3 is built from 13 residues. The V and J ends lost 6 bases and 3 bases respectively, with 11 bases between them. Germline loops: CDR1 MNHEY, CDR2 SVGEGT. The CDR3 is CASSSRVHTEAFF. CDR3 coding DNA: TGTGCCAGCAGCTCGAGGGTACACACTGAAGCTTTCTTT.

Written as DNA, the CDR3 is TGTGCCAGCACTTTGACAGAACAATCGAACTATGGCTACACCTTC. It codes for CASTLTEQSNYGYTF. The rearrangement uses TRBV6-5 and TRBJ1-2; tentative D call: TRBD1 (5 bases). The V end lost 7 bases, the J end lost 2 bases, and 17 bases lay between the germline ends. Per the germline V gene, CDR1 is MNHEY and CDR2 is SVGAGI. The CDR3 consists of 15 residues.

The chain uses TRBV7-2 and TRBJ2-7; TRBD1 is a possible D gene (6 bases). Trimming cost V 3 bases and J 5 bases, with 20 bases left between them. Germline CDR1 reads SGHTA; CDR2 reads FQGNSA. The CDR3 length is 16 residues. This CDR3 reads CASSLGLQGLSDEQYF. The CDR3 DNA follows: TGTGCCAGCAGCTTGGGTTTGCAGGGGTTGTCCGACGAGCAGTACTTC. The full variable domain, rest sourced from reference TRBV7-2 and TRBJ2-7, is GAGVSQSPSNKVTEKGKDVELRCDPISGHTALYWYRQSLGQGLEFLIYFQGNSAPDKSGLPSDRFSAERTGGSVSTLTIQRTQQEDSAVYLCASSLGLQGLSDEQYFGPGTRLTVT.

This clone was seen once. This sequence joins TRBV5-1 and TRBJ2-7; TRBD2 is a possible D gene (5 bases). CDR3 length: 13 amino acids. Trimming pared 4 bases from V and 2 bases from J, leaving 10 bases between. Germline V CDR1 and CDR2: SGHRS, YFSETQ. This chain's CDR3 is CASSRGVPYEQYF. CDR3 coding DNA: TGCGCCAGCAGCCGGGGTGTACCCTACGAGCAGTACTTC.

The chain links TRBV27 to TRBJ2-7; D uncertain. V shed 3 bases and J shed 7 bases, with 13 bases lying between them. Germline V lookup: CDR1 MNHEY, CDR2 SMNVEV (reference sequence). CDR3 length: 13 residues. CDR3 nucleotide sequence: TGTGCCAGCAGTTTTAATGACCGAAGGGAGCAGTACTTC. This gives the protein CASSFNDRREQYF.

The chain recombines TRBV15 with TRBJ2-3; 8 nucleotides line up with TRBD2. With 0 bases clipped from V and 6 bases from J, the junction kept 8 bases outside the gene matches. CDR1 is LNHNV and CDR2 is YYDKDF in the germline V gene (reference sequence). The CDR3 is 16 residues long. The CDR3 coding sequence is TGTGCCACCAGCAGAGAGATCGGGGTAGCGGGGGATACGCAGTATTTT. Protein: CATSREIGVAGDTQYF.

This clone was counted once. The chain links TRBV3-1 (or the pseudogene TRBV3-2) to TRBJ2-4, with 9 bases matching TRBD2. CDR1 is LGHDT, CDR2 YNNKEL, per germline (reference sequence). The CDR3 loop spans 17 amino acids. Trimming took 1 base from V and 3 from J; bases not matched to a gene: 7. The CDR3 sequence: CASSQVGSGGFKNIQYF. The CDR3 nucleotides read TGTGCCAGCAGCCAAGTTGGTAGCGGGGGCTTCAAAAACATTCAGTACTTC.

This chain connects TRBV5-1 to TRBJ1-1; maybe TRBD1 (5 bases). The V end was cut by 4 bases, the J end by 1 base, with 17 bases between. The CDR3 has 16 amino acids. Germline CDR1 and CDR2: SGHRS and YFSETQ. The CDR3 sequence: CASSANPGTANTEAFF. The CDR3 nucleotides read TGCGCCAGCAGCGCGAACCCCGGGACGGCGAACACTGAAGCTTTCTTT.

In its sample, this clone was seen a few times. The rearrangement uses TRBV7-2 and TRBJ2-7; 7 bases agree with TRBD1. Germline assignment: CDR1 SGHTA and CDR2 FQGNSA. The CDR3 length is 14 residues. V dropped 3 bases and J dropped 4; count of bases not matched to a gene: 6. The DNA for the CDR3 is TGTGCCAGCAGCTTGGAACAGGGGTGGTACGAGCAGTACTTC. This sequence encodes CASSLEQGWYEQYF.